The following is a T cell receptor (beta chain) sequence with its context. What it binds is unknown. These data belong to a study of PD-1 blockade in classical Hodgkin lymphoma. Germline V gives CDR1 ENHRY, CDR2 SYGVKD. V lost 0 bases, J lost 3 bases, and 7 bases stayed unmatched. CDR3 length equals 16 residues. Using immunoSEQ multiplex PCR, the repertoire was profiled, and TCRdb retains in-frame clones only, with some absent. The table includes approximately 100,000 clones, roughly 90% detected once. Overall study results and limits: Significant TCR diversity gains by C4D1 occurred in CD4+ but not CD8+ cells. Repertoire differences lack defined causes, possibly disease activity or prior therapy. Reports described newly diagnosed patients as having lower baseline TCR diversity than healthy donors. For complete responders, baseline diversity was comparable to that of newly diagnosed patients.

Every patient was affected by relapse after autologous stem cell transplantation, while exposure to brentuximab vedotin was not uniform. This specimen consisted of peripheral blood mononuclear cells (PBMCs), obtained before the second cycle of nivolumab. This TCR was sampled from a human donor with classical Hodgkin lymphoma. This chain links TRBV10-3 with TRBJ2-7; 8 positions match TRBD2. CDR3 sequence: CAISESITGGGYEQYF. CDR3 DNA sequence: TGTGCCATCAGTGAGTCGATAACCGGGGGGGGCTACGAGCAGTACTTC.